The 30 T cell receptor beta chains reported below all come from one sample, sequenced in a study of blood T cell repertoires in COVID-19. Assay: immunoSEQ multiplex PCR; the TCRdb copy retains only in-frame clones and omits some. Here the sample spans roughly 240,000 clones, roughly 80% being singletons. The sequenced sample consisted of PBMCs or T cells enriched from blood (not recorded which). Receptors originate from a woman aged 40-49 years who had been exposed to COVID-19.

The chain combines TRBV27 with TRBJ2-2; TRBD2 might be the D (5 bases). The CDR3 contains 14 residues. The V gene lost 7 bases and the J gene lost 4 bases, with 13 bases spanning the gap. In germline, CDR1 is MNHEY, CDR2 SMNVEV (reference sequence). CDR3 amino acids: CASTPGGLTGELFF. The CDR3 region has the DNA TGTGCCAGCACCCCCGGCGGGCTCACCGGGGAGCTGTTTTTT.

The chain employs TRBV7-3 and TRBJ2-7, with TRBD2 matching 11 bases. CDR1 is SGHTA and CDR2 is FQGTGA in the germline V gene. This CDR3 region has 16 residues. The junction had 6 bases not matched to a gene; V was cut back by 0 bases and J by 5 bases. DNA for the CDR3: TGTGCCAGCAGCTTAACTGTAGCGGGGGGGATCGACGAGCAGTACTTC. Its translation is CASSLTVAGGIDEQYF.

This clone was detected only once. The chain has TRBV2 and TRBJ2-5; maybe TRBD2 (6 bases). Germline V lookup: CDR1 SNHLY, CDR2 FYNNEI. V was shortened by 5 bases and J by 5 bases, with 15 bases between the two germline ends. This CDR3 has 14 residues. The chain's CDR3 is CASSRTPGAETQYF. The DNA for the CDR3 is TGTGCCAGCAGTCGGACCCCGGGAGCGGAGACCCAGTACTTC.

The chain recombines TRBV6-5 with TRBJ2-1; D remains unclear. V was pared by 6 bases and J by 6 bases, with 12 bases between. Germline CDR1 and CDR2: MNHEY and SVGAGI. The CDR3 length is 13 residues. The CDR3 DNA sequence: TGTGCCAGCAGGCCACCTTCAGGCAATGAGCAGTTCTTC. Amino acids: CASRPPSGNEQFF.

The V gene is TRBV4-1, the J gene TRBJ1-1; D perhaps matches TRBD1 (6 bases). CDR1 is MGHRA and CDR2 is YSYEKL in the germline V gene. V lost 1 base to trimming and J lost 1 base, with 10 bases between them. The CDR3 loop spans 15 amino acids. The CDR3 DNA follows: TGCGCCAGCAGCCAAGCGGGACAAGCGAACACTGAAGCTTTCTTT. It is translated as CASSQAGQANTEAFF.

This clone was detected once. The chain joins TRBV9 to TRBJ2-2, with TRBD1 as a possible D gene (5 bases). From germline, CDR1 is SGDLS and CDR2 YYNGEE. With 4 bases removed from V and 1 base from J, the gap between germline ends came to 17 bases. The CDR3 covers 17 residues. The CDR3 region has the DNA TGTGCCAGCAGCCCAACCCAGGGAAAACGGAACACCGGGGAGCTGTTTTTT. It yields the protein CASSPTQGKRNTGELFF.

This chain joins TRBV2 and TRBJ2-2, with D perhaps matching TRBD2 (7 bases). The length of the CDR3 is 16 residues. The V and J ends lost 1 base and 5 bases respectively, with 14 bases between them. Per the germline V gene, CDR1 is SNHLY and CDR2 is FYNNEI. CDR3 sequence (DNA): TGTGCCAGCAGTGAAGGGCGGGGGCTCAAAACCGGGGAGCTGTTTTTT. Its protein is CASSEGRGLKTGELFF.

This chain links TRBV4-1 with TRBJ2-1, with 13 nucleotides matching TRBD2. Per the germline V gene, CDR1 is MGHRA and CDR2 is YSYEKL. V shed 2 bases, J shed 8 bases, and the junction held 6 bases outside the gene matches. CDR3 length: 16 amino acids. CDR3 coding DNA: TGCGCCAGCAGCCAAACGGGACTAGCGGGGTTCGATGAGCAGTTCTTC. It yields the protein CASSQTGLAGFDEQFF.

This chain connects TRBV28 to TRBJ2-5, with 11 positions matching TRBD1. This CDR3 comprises 13 residues. Germline V lookup: CDR1 MDHEN, CDR2 SYDVKM. The V segment lost 7 bases and the J segment 5 bases; nucleotides outside the gene matches: 3. The CDR3 nucleotides read TGTGCCAGCAAGGACAGGGGGCGGGAGACCCAGTACTTC. It codes for CASKDRGRETQYF.

The chain has TRBV19 and TRBJ1-5; tentatively, D is TRBD1 (6 bases). From germline, CDR1 is LNHDA and CDR2 SQIVND (reference sequence). The CDR3 has 14 residues. V lost 7 bases and J lost 2, with 12 bases in between. The CDR3 protein is CASTPGQRNQPQHF. DNA of the CDR3: TGTGCCAGTACCCCAGGACAGCGCAATCAGCCCCAGCATTTT. Filled out from reference TRBV19 and TRBJ1-5, the complete variable domain reads DGGITQSPKYLFRKEGQNVTLSCEQNLNHDAMYWYRQDPGQGLRLIYYSQIVNDFQKGDIAEGYSVSREKKESFPLTVTSAQKNPTAFYLCASTPGQRNQPQHFGDGTRLSIL.

This sequence joins TRBV7-3 and TRBJ2-1; 8 bases map to TRBD2. This CDR3 is built from 16 residues. Germline V lookup: CDR1 SGHTA, CDR2 FQGTGA. Trimming took 3 bases from V and 4 from J; bases not matched to a gene: 8. CDR3 nucleotides: TGTGCCAGCAGCTTCACAACTAGCGGACCATACAATGAGCAGTTCTTC. Its translation is CASSFTTSGPYNEQFF.

J is TRBJ2-3 and V is TRBV9; TRBD1 matches 9 bases. Germline assignment: CDR1 SGDLS and CDR2 YYNGEE. V was pared by 3 bases and J by 4 bases, with 6 bases of the junction left unmatched. CDR3 length: 15 amino acids. CDR3 protein: CASSAGTGTSDTQYF. As DNA, the CDR3 is TGTGCCAGCAGCGCCGGGACAGGGACATCAGATACGCAGTATTTT.

V is TRBV6-5 and J is TRBJ1-5; 8 bases are shared with TRBD1. Germline CDR1 MNHEY, CDR2 SVGAGI. The length of the CDR3 is 15 residues. The J segment lost 6 bases and the V segment lost 5 bases, leaving 9 bases of the junction unmatched. Here the CDR3 DNA reads TGTGCCAGCAGTACAGGGACAGGTATAGGTCAGCCCCAGCATTTT. Translating it yields CASSTGTGIGQPQHF.

V usage is TRBV20-1 and J usage is TRBJ2-5; D might be TRBD1 (6 bases). The germline V and J ends were trimmed by 6 bases and 3 bases, with 8 bases remaining between them. Looked up from germline, CDR1 is DFQATT and CDR2 is SNEGSKA (reference sequence). This CDR3 comprises 11 residues. CDR3 nucleotide sequence: TGCAGTGCGCACAGGGAAGAGACCCAGTACTTC. It specifies CSAHREETQYF.

In this sample, this clone turned up once. The chain has TRBV27 and TRBJ2-6; D is unresolved. The CDR3 is made up of 13 amino acids. Germline values: CDR1 MNHEY, CDR2 SMNVEV (reference sequence). The V gene lost 8 bases and the J gene lost 4 bases, with 9 bases spanning the gap. The CDR3 region has the DNA TGTGCCAGCGCCATCAGAGGGGCCAACGTCCTGACTTTC. This sequence encodes CASAIRGANVLTF.

This clone was observed once. J is TRBJ1-1 and V is TRBV10-3; no clear D gene. CDR3 length: 15 amino acids. Germline CDR1 is ENHRY and CDR2 is SYGVKD. Deletions cut 2 bases from V and 8 bases from J, with 18 bases between. CDR3 amino acids: CAISEPKGAIREAFF. Written as DNA, the CDR3 is TGTGCCATCAGTGAGCCGAAAGGAGCTATTAGGGAAGCTTTCTTT.

The chain is built from TRBV28 and TRBJ2-2, with TRBD2 matching over 10 bases. Unmatched junction bases numbered 10, after V lost 5 bases and J lost 4 bases. There are 17 residues in the CDR3. Germline V lookup: CDR1 MDHEN, CDR2 SYDVKM. CDR3 DNA: TGTGCCAGCAGTGTTCGACCTAGCGGGGGATTCACCGGGGAGCTGTTTTTT. This sequence encodes CASSVRPSGGFTGELFF. Complete variable domain (other parts from reference TRBV28 and TRBJ2-2): DVKVTQSSRYLVKRTGEKVFLECVQDMDHENMFWYRQDPGLGLRLIYFSYDVKMKEKGDIPEGYSVSREKKERFSLILESASTNQTSMYLCASSVRPSGGFTGELFFGEGSRLTVL.

Only a few counts were recorded for this clone. CDR3 sequence: CASSLVTTGVGETQYF. CDR3 sequence (DNA): TGTGCCAGCAGCTTAGTGACAACAGGGGTCGGAGAGACCCAGTACTTC. The rearrangement links TRBV11-3 to TRBJ2-5, with 7 bases that match TRBD1. With 1 base clipped from V and 4 bases from J, the junction kept 9 bases outside the gene matches. CDR3 size: 16 residues. Germline CDR1 reads SGHNT; CDR2 reads YENEEA.

This clone showed up just a few times. The CDR3: CATRGGSLSSSYNEQFF. CDR3 nucleotide sequence: TGTGCCACCCGGGGGGGCAGCCTTTCGAGCTCCTACAATGAGCAGTTCTTC. V and J are TRBV7-2 and TRBJ2-1; 8 nucleotides align to TRBD2. The CDR3 is 17 residues long. Unmatched junction bases numbered 14, after V lost 10 bases and J lost 0 bases. Germline V gene sequence: CDR1 SGHTA, CDR2 FQGNSA.

This chain connects TRBV19 to TRBJ1-4, with 9 bases lining up with TRBD1. The CDR3 contains 15 residues. With V trimmed by 6 bases and J by 8 bases, 10 bases remained unmatched. The germline gives CDR1 LNHDA, CDR2 SQIVND (reference sequence). In DNA, the CDR3 is TGTGCCAGTAGCCGAGAAACAGGGGGCCAAGAAAAACTGTTTTTT. Its protein is CASSRETGGQEKLFF.

In the case of this clone: This same CDR3 is encoded by further DNA sequences in the sample. This rearrangement joins TRBV19 to TRBJ1-1; TRBD1 might be the D (6 bases). Germline CDR1 LNHDA, CDR2 SQIVND (reference sequence). V gave up 5 bases and J gave up 1 base, with 11 bases separating them. The CDR3 totals 14 residues. CDR3 nucleotides: TGTGCCAGTAGTGTGACAGGTGGGAACACTGAAGCTTTCTTT. Translated: CASSVTGGNTEAFF.

The chain carries TRBV6-5 and TRBJ1-2, with D possibly TRBD1 on 6 matching bases. V lost 4 bases to trimming and J lost 2 bases, with 14 bases between them. The CDR3 length is 15 residues. Looked up from germline, CDR1 is MNHEY and CDR2 is SVGAGI. The CDR3 spells CASSSTTGSNYGYTF. The CDR3 DNA is TGTGCCAGCAGTTCAACGACAGGAAGCAACTATGGCTACACCTTC.

CDR3 bases: TGTGCTAGTGGTTCACGACTGGCTGCAGGGGAGACCCAGTACTTC. Translated: CASGSRLAAGETQYF. This chain joins TRBV12-5 and TRBJ2-5; possible D gene TRBD1, 5 bases. This CDR3 is 15 amino acids long. V was shortened by 4 bases and J by 5 bases, with 17 bases between the two germline ends. CDR1 is LGHNT, CDR2 FRNRAP, per germline.

The chain recombines TRBV11-2 with TRBJ2-1; D call uncertain. CDR1 SGHAT and CDR2 FQNNGV come from the germline V gene. The V end was cut by 2 bases, the J end by 0 bases, with 8 bases between. The CDR3 consists of 15 residues. This CDR3 is CASSLTESSYNEQFF. The CDR3 DNA reads as TGTGCCAGCAGCTTAACTGAGAGCTCCTACAATGAGCAGTTCTTC. The entire variable domain, with the rest obtained from reference TRBV11-2 and TRBJ2-1, is as follows: EAGVAQSPRYKIIEKRQSVAFWCNPISGHATLYWYQQILGQGPKLLIQFQNNGVVDDSQLPKDRFSAERLKGVDSTLKIQPAKLEDSAVYLCASSLTESSYNEQFFGPGTRLTVL.

The chain employs TRBV10-3 and TRBJ1-1, with 7 bases matching TRBD1. V lost 0 bases, J lost 10 bases, and 2 bases stayed unmatched. This CDR3 contains 12 residues. Germline CDR1 reads ENHRY; CDR2 reads SYGVKD. DNA for the CDR3: TGTGCCATCAGTGAGTCGGACAGGCGAGCTTTCTTT. It specifies CAISESDRRAFF.

The V gene is TRBV7-6, the J gene TRBJ2-2; maybe TRBD1 (6 bases). CDR3 length equals 13 residues. V was pared by 5 bases and J by 5 bases, with 9 bases between. Germline CDR1 reads SGHVS; CDR2 reads FNYEAQ. Written as DNA, the CDR3 is TGTGCCAGCAGCAACACAGGGACCGGGGAGCTGTTTTTT. It specifies CASSNTGTGELFF. Full variable domain (rest looked up from reference TRBV7-6 and TRBJ2-2): GAGVSQSPRYKVTKRGQDVALRCDPISGHVSLYWYRQALGQGPEFLTYFNYEAQQDKSGLPNDRFSAERPEGSISTLTIQRTEQRDSAMYRCASSNTGTGELFFGEGSRLTVL.

With respect to this clone: In the same sample, other DNA sequences code for this CDR3. The rearrangement links TRBV7-8 to TRBJ1-4, with D maybe TRBD1 (6 bases). The V end was cut by 3 bases, the J end by 4 bases, with 9 bases between. CDR3 size: 14 residues. The germline gives CDR1 SGHVS, CDR2 FQNEAQ. The CDR3 protein is CASSFGQYNEKLFF. In DNA form, the CDR3 reads TGTGCCAGCAGCTTTGGACAGTATAATGAAAAACTGTTTTTT.

This clone was counted once. In nucleotides, the CDR3 is TGTGCCACCAGTGATACCGGACTAGCGGGGGGGAACAATGAGCAGTTCTTC. Translating it yields CATSDTGLAGGNNEQFF. V and J are TRBV24-1 and TRBJ2-1; the match to TRBD2 covers 15 bases. The CDR3 has 17 amino acids. Germline V gene sequence: CDR1 KGHDR, CDR2 SFDVKD. The ends lost 3 bases at V and 5 bases at J; junction bases unmatched: 4.

This clone has at least ten counts. This chain uses TRBV7-3 with TRBJ2-2, with TRBD2 identical over 9 bases. The CDR3 spans 15 residues. After removal of 3 bases from V and 6 bases from J, the junction contained 5 bases not matched to a gene. Germline V CDR1 and CDR2: SGHTA, FQGTGA. CDR3 coding DNA: TGTGCCAGCAGCTTTGCGGGGGGGCGACCCGGGGAGCTGTTTTTT. This gives the protein CASSFAGGRPGELFF.

The table lists this clone with a few counts. This chain links TRBV5-4 with TRBJ1-2, with 11 bases identical to TRBD1. J gave up 4 bases and V 3 bases, and 5 bases lay outside the gene matches. The CDR3 contains 15 residues. In germline, CDR1 is SGHNT, CDR2 YYREEE (reference sequence). The CDR3 protein is CASSSGQGAAYGYTF. The CDR3 coding sequence is TGTGCCAGCAGCTCAGGACAGGGGGCGGCCTATGGCTACACCTTC.